This T cell receptor (beta chain) was recorded in a study of identifying expanded T cells in peripheral blood (dated by TCRdb to the late 2010s). About the study as a whole: Technical replicates were generated by sequencing separate aliquots of the same genomic DNA pool, and four replicates were compared pairwise. Summary of the overall study and its limitations: Between technical replicates the binomial model flagged around 1.3 differentially abundant clones, whereas over around two weeks the binomial model flagged about 15 and over about four weeks approximately 20. The beta-binomial model significantly reduced the number of clones called differentially abundant and the false-positive rate across all healthy-donor time intervals. Across all healthy donors, variance in clone template counts between approximately 2-week samples was found to increase significantly with total template count. The authors expected that biological variance in healthy repertoires might rise further over much longer intervals, such as months to years.

For this clone: Its cognate antigen has yet to be identified. No quality values exist for individual bases; no much larger clone is one base distant.

No immune events, such as infections, were documented for the healthy donors during the collection period. Healthy-donor blood repertoires served as a training cohort to calibrate time-dependent variance in a beta-binomial model of T-cell clone differential abundance. The training cohort included around 10 healthy donors, of whom 3 were female and 7 were male. The donors were between roughly 29 and 65 years old, with an average age of roughly 40 years. Whole blood was collected from each healthy donor at three time points spaced two weeks apart and obtained from a commercial supplier. For immunosequencing, genomic DNA was extracted from whole blood that had not been sorted. Measured from the cysteine to the phenylalanine, the CDR3 is 14 residues long. CDR3 DNA is the only sequence kept; it has 42 bases, read in frame from the first base. V loses 5 bases, J loses 3 bases, and the germline ends lie 10 bases apart. The germline V gene yields SGHVS for CDR1 and FNYEAQ for CDR2.

The immunoSEQ Assay, which relies on bias-controlled multiplex PCR amplification of genomic DNA, was used to profile TCRbeta CDR3 regions. In the authors' own workflow: The absolute abundance of each unique TCRbeta CDR3 region was quantified after sequences were collapsed and filtered. Differential abundance was tested with two models: a binomial (Fisher-equivalent) model and a beta-binomial model that adds time-dependent variance fitted from healthy donors. Any clone with fewer than 5 combined templates was excluded, and a clone was called differentially abundant if its Benjamini-Hochberg FDR was below 0.01. In the beta-binomial model, variance was expressed as a function of the total template count across the two samples, in the form v = (b*log(k)+a)^2. The immuneACCESS repertoire file appears here via TCRdb, limited to in-frame rearrangements. These files lack a portion of the clones; in checked studies, under half of the deficit traces to unresolved V genes, and the cause of the others is not known. The V and J calls and the clone size are those of that table, but D and trimming were determined from the DNA. A total of roughly 100,000 clones appear in this sample, around 89% of them only once. The top ten hold about a sixth of the sample.

This sequence uses TRBV7-6 and TRBJ1-4; there is no confident call for the D gene. The sequence was collected from a person aged 18 to 70 in good health. The sample comprised blood. For the CDR3, the sequence is CASSPEAANEKLFF. The sequenced DNA is TGTGCCAGCAGCCCAGAGGCGGCTAATGAAAAACTGTTTTTT.